This T cell receptor beta chain originates from a study of T-cell memory formation after mild COVID-19. Study details: In these data, TCR clusters were largely donor specific. Findings of the study overall: Shrinking CD4+ clones were chiefly CM and EM; CD8+ ones were chiefly EMRA.

Germline CDR1 is SEHNR and CDR2 is FQNEAQ (reference sequence). V lost 5 bases, J lost 2 bases, and 16 bases lay in between. The CDR3 extends over 15 amino acids. TCRdb processed the 5' RACE reads anew with MiXCR; each CDR3 protein has one entry. Among about 320,000 distinct CDR3 sequences listed, 14% were seen once. This clonotype was counted between two and nine times. Its antigen is still unknown. The source is a man younger than 35 who had mild COVID-19 (a few samples of this study predate the infection). Cell type and time point are not known. What was sequenced was PBMCs or a T cell subset sorted from them (not recorded which). This sequence joins TRBV7-9 and TRBJ2-7, with D perhaps matching TRBD1 (5 bases). The CDR3 is CASSATRQSPYEQYV. DNA for the CDR3: TGTGCCAGCAGCGCGACTCGACAGAGCCCCTACGAGCAGTACGTC.